Listed here are 30 T cell receptor beta chains from one sample, sequenced in a study of cytomegalovirus exposure and HLA in healthy donors. This table comes from immunoSEQ multiplex PCR, and its TCRdb copy is limited to in-frame clones, with some not included. The sample has around 350,000 clones; 86% are singletons. The source material was PBMCs. Source of these receptors: a woman aged 18-29 years in good health and CMV-seronegative.

This chain links TRBV4-1 with TRBJ1-1, with D hard to call. The CDR3 runs 15 residues. Trimming pared 0 bases from V and 8 bases from J, leaving 16 bases between. Germline CDR1 MGHRA, CDR2 YSYEKL. The DNA for the CDR3 is TGCGCCAGCAGCCAAGAAGGCTACAATGGAGGCGAAGCTTTCTTT. The encoded protein is CASSQEGYNGGEAFF.

The V gene is TRBV6-1, the J gene TRBJ2-3; 13 bases match TRBD2. CDR3 length: 15 residues. V shed 3 bases and J 6 bases; nucleotides not matched to a gene: 3. Germline V gene sequence: CDR1 MNHNS, CDR2 SASEGT. The CDR3: CASSETSGGSDTQYF. The CDR3 DNA sequence: TGTGCCAGCAGTGAGACTAGCGGGGGGAGTGATACGCAGTATTTT.

This clone occurred a few times. The chain links TRBV6-6 to TRBJ1-2; 7 bases match TRBD1. The J segment lost 6 bases and the V segment lost 6 bases, leaving 13 bases of the junction unmatched. The CDR3 loop spans 15 amino acids. The germline V gene encodes CDR1 MNHNY and CDR2 SVGAGI (reference sequence). CDR3 in amino acids: CASRAEVGGGNGYTF. The CDR3 coding sequence is TGTGCCAGCAGGGCCGAGGTAGGGGGCGGTAATGGCTACACCTTC.

This clone was observed a few times. The rearrangement links TRBV6-5 to TRBJ2-3; tentatively, D is TRBD1 (6 bases). This CDR3 is 15 amino acids long. Germline loops: CDR1 MNHEY, CDR2 SVGAGI. Trimming removed 0 bases at V and 4 bases at J, with 11 bases between. The CDR3 DNA reads TGTGCCAGCAGTTACTCGCCAGGGGCAGCAGATACGCAGTATTTT. Protein sequence: CASSYSPGAADTQYF.

The chain employs TRBV5-1 and TRBJ2-2; the match to TRBD1 covers 10 bases. The CDR3 consists of 17 residues. Germline CDR1 SGHRS, CDR2 YFSETQ. Unmatched junction bases numbered 13, after V lost 6 bases and J lost 5 bases. The CDR3 sequence: CASTSGPGQGTTGELFF. CDR3 sequence (DNA): TGCGCCAGCACCTCTGGCCCGGGACAGGGGACGACCGGGGAGCTGTTTTTT.

The CDR3 spells CASSLGQGRGDTQYF. Written as DNA, the CDR3 is TGTGCCAGCAGCCTTGGACAGGGAAGAGGGGATACGCAGTATTTT. The rearrangement links TRBV5-6 to TRBJ2-3, with 8 bases identical to TRBD1. This CDR3 has 15 residues. Germline V lookup: CDR1 SGHDT, CDR2 YYEEEE. V was clipped by 4 bases and J by 6 bases; unmatched bases: 10.

This clone was counted between two and nine times. The chain links TRBV10-3 to TRBJ1-2; TRBD1 agrees at 9 bases. Germline V gives CDR1 ENHRY, CDR2 SYGVKD. Trimming took 8 bases from V and 5 from J; bases not matched to a gene: 3. This CDR3 is built from 12 residues. CDR3 sequence reads: CAIGQGTYGYTF. The CDR3 DNA is TGTGCCATCGGACAGGGGACTTATGGCTACACCTTC.

The J gene is TRBJ2-1, the V gene TRBV29-1, with a tentative D call TRBD1 (6 bases). V was trimmed by 6 bases and J by 2 bases, leaving 8 bases between them. Germline V gene lookup returns CDR1 SQVTM and CDR2 ANQGSEA. The CDR3 sequence is 12 residues long. The CDR3 region has the DNA TGCAGCGTGGGGGACACCTACAATGAGCAGTTCTTC. This sequence encodes CSVGDTYNEQFF.

V usage is TRBV9 and J usage is TRBJ2-2; the D is unclear. CDR1 is SGDLS, CDR2 YYNGEE, per germline. The CDR3 runs 11 residues. The V end was cut by 4 bases, the J end by 8 bases, with 6 bases between. CDR3 nucleotides: TGTGCCAGCAGCTTGACAGGGGAGCTGTTTTTT. Translating gives CASSLTGELFF.

The CDR3: CASSGGQGTNTGELFF. The DNA of the CDR3 is TGTGCCAGCAGTGGAGGGCAGGGGACGAACACCGGGGAGCTGTTTTTT. The rearrangement joins TRBV25-1 to TRBJ2-2; D may be TRBD1 (6 bases). CDR1 is MGHDK, CDR2 SYGVNS, per germline. This CDR3 is built from 16 residues. The germline V and J ends were trimmed by 4 bases and 0 bases, with 12 bases remaining between them.

The genes are TRBV28 and TRBJ2-7, with TRBD1 identical over 8 bases. Germline values: CDR1 MDHEN, CDR2 SYDVKM. V lost 1 base, J lost 4 bases, and 3 bases stayed unmatched. CDR3 length: 14 residues. The CDR3 loop is CASSLSGGGYEQYF. CDR3 in DNA: TGTGCCAGCAGTTTATCAGGGGGCGGGTACGAGCAGTACTTC.

This clone was picked up a small number of times. This sequence joins TRBV30 and TRBJ2-7; D is possibly TRBD1 (5 bases). Germline CDR1 GTSNPN, CDR2 SVGIG (reference sequence). Trimming took off 0 bases at V and 2 bases at J, with 8 bases between the two ends. The length of the CDR3 is 13 residues. The CDR3 sequence: CAWSVRVAYEQYF. For the CDR3, the DNA is TGTGCCTGGAGTGTCAGGGTAGCCTACGAGCAGTACTTC.

The chain employs TRBV9 and TRBJ1-2; no clear D. This CDR3 contains 16 residues. Looked up from germline, CDR1 is SGDLS and CDR2 is YYNGEE. The V end was cut by 4 bases, the J end by 7 bases, with 23 bases between. CDR3 DNA: TGTGCCAGCAGCCCTAAATCAAAGGGCGGGGTGAGTGGCTACACCTTC. This codes for CASSPKSKGGVSGYTF.

The genes are TRBV2 and TRBJ2-7; TRBD1 matches at 10 bases. CDR1 SNHLY and CDR2 FYNNEI come from the germline V gene. CDR3 size: 14 residues. The trim removed 10 bases at V and 2 bases at J, leaving 8 bases unmatched. The CDR3 reads CAISSGTGAYEQYF. The CDR3 bases are TGTGCCATCTCATCCGGGACAGGGGCCTACGAGCAGTACTTC.

For the CDR3, the DNA is TGTGCCAGCAGCCCCATCCGGGGGTCCACCGGGGAGCTGTTTTTT. Amino acids: CASSPIRGSTGELFF. This rearrangement joins TRBV11-2 to TRBJ2-2, with TRBD2 as a possible D gene (6 bases). This CDR3 spans 15 amino acids. V lost 5 bases and J lost 4, with 14 bases in between. Germline V lookup: CDR1 SGHAT, CDR2 FQNNGV.

The rearrangement joins TRBV20-1 to TRBJ2-7; TRBD1 is a possible D gene (5 bases). V shed 3 bases and J shed 6 bases, with 9 bases lying between them. CDR3 length equals 11 residues. Germline loops: CDR1 DFQATT, CDR2 SNEGSKA (reference sequence). The CDR3 DNA sequence: TGCAGTGCTAGTTACAGGTCCGAGCAGTACTTC. Its translation is CSASYRSEQYF.

The chain employs TRBV29-1 and TRBJ1-3; unclear D gene. V was clipped by 6 bases and J by 0 bases, with 15 bases between them. Germline V gene sequence: CDR1 SQVTM, CDR2 ANQGSEA. This CDR3 region has 15 residues. CDR3 sequence (DNA): TGCAGCGTCGCGGGTTCCGATCACTCTGGAAACACCATATATTTT. It encodes CSVAGSDHSGNTIYF.

This chain joins TRBV7-9 and TRBJ2-6; D gene unclear. The CDR3 spans 12 residues. Deletions cut 10 bases from V and 0 bases from J, with 4 bases between. From germline, CDR1 is SEHNR and CDR2 FQNEAQ (reference sequence). CDR3 bases: TGTGCCATCTACTCTGGGGCCAACGTCCTGACTTTC. Protein: CAIYSGANVLTF.

The chain uses TRBV5-6 and TRBJ1-2; D not resolved. There are 13 residues in the CDR3. The germline V and J ends were trimmed by 2 bases and 6 bases, with 11 bases remaining between them. CDR1 is SGHDT and CDR2 is YYEEEE in the germline V gene. The CDR3 nucleotides read TGTGCCAGCAGCTTTGGAGGGCCAGATGGCTACACCTTC. This encodes CASSFGGPDGYTF.

This clone appeared a few times. The chain recombines TRBV19 with TRBJ1-5; D is ambiguous. Germline assignment: CDR1 LNHDA and CDR2 SQIVND (reference sequence). The V gene lost 7 bases and the J gene lost 0 bases, with 7 bases spanning the gap. The CDR3 extends over 13 amino acids. The CDR3 DNA reads as TGTGCCAGTATGCACAGTAGCAATCAGCCCCAGCATTTT. Protein product: CASMHSSNQPQHF.

The genes are TRBV28 and TRBJ2-1, with TRBD1 identical over 9 bases. This CDR3 spans 15 amino acids. The V gene's germline CDR1 is MDHEN and CDR2 SYDVKM. Trimming cost V 5 bases and J 6 bases; bases outside gene matches: 8. CDR3 in DNA: TGTGCCAGCAGTCCCCAAGGGACAGGGCGCAATGAGCAGTTCTTC. Protein sequence: CASSPQGTGRNEQFF. The complete variable domain, with remaining parts taken from reference TRBV28 and TRBJ2-1, reads DVKVTQSSRYLVKRTGEKVFLECVQDMDHENMFWYRQDPGLGLRLIYFSYDVKMKEKGDIPEGYSVSREKKERFSLILESASTNQTSMYLCASSPQGTGRNEQFFGPGTRLTVL.

The V and J genes are TRBV11-2 and TRBJ2-3; a weak D match, TRBD2 (5 bases). The CDR3 runs 16 residues. The V and J ends lost 1 base and 2 bases respectively, with 13 bases between them. The germline CDR1 and CDR2 sequences are SGHAT and FQNNGV. CDR3 sequence (DNA): TGTGCCAGCAGCTTAGGAGGGTTCGGAACCACAGATACGCAGTATTTT. Translated, it gives CASSLGGFGTTDTQYF. Drawing the rest from reference TRBV11-2 and TRBJ2-3, the complete variable domain is EAGVAQSPRYKIIEKRQSVAFWCNPISGHATLYWYQQILGQGPKLLIQFQNNGVVDDSQLPKDRFSAERLKGVDSTLKIQPAKLEDSAVYLCASSLGGFGTTDTQYFGPGTRLTVL.

The CDR3 here is CASSRGTASPDGYTF. The CDR3 nucleotides read TGCGCCAGCAGCCGAGGGACTGCCTCGCCGGATGGCTACACCTTC. V and J are TRBV4-1 and TRBJ1-2; weak D call: TRBD1 (5 bases). V was pared by 4 bases and J by 6 bases, with 18 bases between. The CDR3 is made up of 15 amino acids. In germline, CDR1 is MGHRA, CDR2 YSYEKL.

Concerning this clone: Within the sample, other DNA sequences also encode this same CDR3. Here the CDR3 reads CASSLLRNTEAFF. CDR3 in DNA: TGCGCCAGCAGCTTGCTTAGGAACACTGAAGCTTTCTTT. This chain connects TRBV5-1 to TRBJ1-1; D unclear. This CDR3 comprises 13 residues. V lost 1 base to trimming and J lost 1 base, with 5 bases between them. In germline, CDR1 is SGHRS, CDR2 YFSETQ.

The V gene is TRBV14, the J gene TRBJ1-4; no definite D call. CDR3 length: 16 residues. The V gene lost 0 bases and the J gene lost 1 base, with 9 bases spanning the gap. Germline-derived CDR1 and CDR2 are SGHDN and FVKESK. The chain's CDR3 is CASSQDNYGTNEKLFF. DNA of the CDR3: TGTGCCAGCAGCCAAGATAATTACGGAACTAATGAAAAACTGTTTTTT.

The rearrangement links TRBV11-2 to TRBJ1-1; D gene uncertain. There are 13 residues in the CDR3. Germline assignment: CDR1 SGHAT and CDR2 FQNNGV. V lost 0 bases, J lost 4 bases, and 6 bases lay in between. CDR3 nucleotide sequence: TGTGCCAGCAGCTTAGATTCGGTCACTGAAGCTTTCTTT. It codes for CASSLDSVTEAFF.

This clone occurred a few times. The chain uses TRBV5-6 and TRBJ2-1, with TRBD2 identical over 7 bases. The germline CDR1 and CDR2 sequences are SGHDT and YYEEEE. V dropped 4 bases and J dropped 6; count of bases not matched to a gene: 1. The CDR3 runs 12 residues. The CDR3 is CASSAGVNEQFF. CDR3 bases: TGTGCCAGCAGCGCGGGGGTCAATGAGCAGTTCTTC.

Concerning this clone: Relative to the germline gene, one junction end is altered; a read error may explain this. The chain links TRBV7-6 to TRBJ2-2; D ambiguous. Germline CDR1 and CDR2: SGHVS and FNYEAQ. The CDR3 runs to 14 residues. The CDR3 spells CASSLIAPTGELFF. CDR3 DNA: TGTGCCAGCAGCTTAATAGCCCCCACCGGAGAGCTGTTTTTT.

The J gene is TRBJ1-2, the V gene TRBV29-1, with D perhaps TRBD1 (5 bases). Germline V gives CDR1 SQVTM, CDR2 ANQGSEA. Trimming took off 2 bases at V and 5 bases at J, with 15 bases between the two ends. The CDR3 is made up of 14 amino acids. The CDR3 reads CSVEQTTGRYGYTF. The CDR3, as DNA: TGCAGCGTTGAACAAACTACAGGACGGTATGGCTACACCTTC.

V gene TRBV27 combines with J gene TRBJ2-7; D unclear. Per germline, CDR1 MNHEY and CDR2 SMNVEV (reference sequence). This CDR3 comprises 14 residues. Trimming shortened V by 2 bases and J by 2 bases, and 10 bases separated the two germline ends. CDR3 amino acids: CASSLGPLAYEQYF. CDR3 DNA: TGTGCCAGCAGTTTAGGGCCCCTGGCCTACGAGCAGTACTTC.